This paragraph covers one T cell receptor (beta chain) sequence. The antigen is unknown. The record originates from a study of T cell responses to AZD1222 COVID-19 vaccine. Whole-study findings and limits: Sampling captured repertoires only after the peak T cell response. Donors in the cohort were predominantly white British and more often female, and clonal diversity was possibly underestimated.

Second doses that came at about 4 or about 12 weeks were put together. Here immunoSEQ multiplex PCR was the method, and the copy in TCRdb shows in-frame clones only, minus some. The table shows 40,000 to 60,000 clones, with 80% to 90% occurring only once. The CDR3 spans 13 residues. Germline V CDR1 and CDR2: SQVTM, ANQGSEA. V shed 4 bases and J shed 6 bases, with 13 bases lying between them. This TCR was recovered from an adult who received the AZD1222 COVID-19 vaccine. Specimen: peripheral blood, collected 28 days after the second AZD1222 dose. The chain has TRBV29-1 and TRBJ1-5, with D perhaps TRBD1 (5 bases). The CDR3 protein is CSVVFGGGQPQHF. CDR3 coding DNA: TGCAGCGTTGTGTTTGGGGGTGGTCAGCCCCAGCATTTT.